The 28 T cell receptor beta chains presented below share a single source sample, sequenced in a study of response to subunit inactivated influenza vaccine. TCRdb recomputed calls from the RT-PCR reads with MiXCR, one row per CDR3 protein. The table records 450,000 to 600,000 distinct CDR3 sequences, about 15% of them present only once. The starting material was CD4+ T cells sorted from PBMCs, obtained roughly 24 months after vaccination. These TCRs come from a man between 50 and 75 years old who received an inactivated influenza vaccine.

CDR3 bases: TGTGCCAGTAGTATTCGCGGAGGATCCACCTTATCGTCTAGCACAGATACGCAGTATTTT. Its translation is CASSIRGGSTLSSSTDTQYF. The chain employs TRBV19 and TRBJ2-3; maybe TRBD2 (5 bases). Between the trimmed V and J ends, which lost 3 bases and 0 bases, there was a span of 25 bases. The CDR3 extends over 20 amino acids. In germline, CDR1 is LNHDA, CDR2 SQIVND (reference sequence).

This clonotype was seen a handful of times. V and J are TRBV4-1 and TRBJ1-6, with 8 bases identical to TRBD1. The CDR3 is made up of 15 amino acids. With V trimmed by 5 bases and J by 7 bases, 7 bases remained unmatched. In germline, CDR1 is MGHRA, CDR2 YSYEKL. This chain's CDR3 is CASSSQDRGNSPLHF. CDR3 sequence (DNA): TGCGCCAGCAGCTCTCAAGACAGGGGCAATTCACCCCTCCACTTT.

The chain has TRBV6-2 or TRBV6-3 and TRBJ1-1; 10 bases are shared with TRBD1. V shed 0 bases and J 0 bases; nucleotides not matched to a gene: 10. This CDR3 comprises 19 residues. Per the germline V gene, CDR1 is MNHEY and CDR2 is SVGEGT. The CDR3 region is CASSYSRTGGRSLNTEAFF. The CDR3 bases are TGTGCCAGCAGTTACTCAAGGACAGGGGGACGGAGCTTGAACACTGAAGCTTTCTTT.

In its sample, this clonotype was seen a few times. This chain uses TRBV9 with TRBJ2-3; a possible D gene is TRBD2 (5 bases). Germline CDR1 reads SGDLS; CDR2 reads YYNGEE. Deletions cut 1 base from V and 5 bases from J, with 11 bases between. The CDR3 is made up of 14 amino acids. The CDR3 protein is CASSVQTSGDTQYF. In nucleotides, the CDR3 is TGTGCCAGCAGCGTACAGACGAGCGGAGATACGCAGTATTTT.

About this clonotype: An end of the junction differs from the germline gene, which may be a read error. The genes are TRBV24-1 and TRBJ2-5; TRBD1 aligns across 7 bases. The CDR3 sequence is 13 residues long. Looked up from germline, CDR1 is KGHDR and CDR2 is SFDVKD. Written as DNA, the CDR3 is TGTGCCACCGGTGAGACAGGGAAAGAGACCCAGTACTTC. Its translation: CATGETGKETQYF.

Only a few counts were recorded for this clonotype. This rearrangement joins TRBV5-1 to TRBJ2-2; 12 bases match TRBD1. The length of the CDR3 is 16 residues. The ends lost 4 bases at V and 6 bases at J; junction bases unmatched: 7. CDR1 is SGHRS and CDR2 is YFSETQ in the germline V gene. CDR3 in amino acids: CASSPGQGALSGELFF. CDR3 coding DNA: TGCGCCAGCAGCCCGGGACAGGGGGCGCTTTCCGGGGAGCTGTTTTTT.

In its sample, this clonotype was seen many times. The V gene is TRBV7-2, the J gene TRBJ2-1; 8 bases fit TRBD2. The germline V gene encodes CDR1 SGHTA and CDR2 FQGNSA. This CDR3 comprises 15 residues. J was trimmed by 13 bases and V by 5 bases; bases with no gene match: 16. The DNA for the CDR3 is TGTGCCAGCAGCCAGTGGACTAGCCTTACCGGTGTTCAGTTCTTC. It specifies CASSQWTSLTGVQFF. The full variable domain, rest sourced from reference TRBV7-2 and TRBJ2-1, is GAGVSQSPSNKVTEKGKDVELRCDPISGHTALYWYRQSLGQGLEFLIYFQGNSAPDKSGLPSDRFSAERTGGSVSTLTIQRTQQEDSAVYLCASSQWTSLTGVQFFGPGTRLTVL.

The chain has TRBV24-1 and TRBJ2-7; TRBD1 matches at 8 bases. V lost 5 bases, J lost 6 bases, and 5 bases stayed unmatched. CDR3 length: 13 residues. Germline V gene lookup returns CDR1 KGHDR and CDR2 SFDVKD. The CDR3 reads CATSGTGKGEQYF. The CDR3 DNA sequence: TGTGCCACCAGTGGGACAGGGAAAGGCGAGCAGTACTTC.

V and J are TRBV7-3 and TRBJ1-1; D gene unclear. Germline CDR1 and CDR2: SGHTA and FQGTGA. Trimming removed 5 bases from V and 4 bases from J, with 11 bases in between. The CDR3 length is 13 residues. The CDR3 DNA is TGTGCCAGCAGCCCTACGGGGTTCACTGAAGCTTTCTTT. Protein sequence: CASSPTGFTEAFF.

There are many counts of this clonotype. V usage is TRBV27 and J usage is TRBJ2-1; perhaps D is TRBD1 or TRBD2 (5 bases each). The ends were cut back, 4 bases at V and 6 bases at J, with 10 bases in the middle. The CDR3 runs 13 residues. The germline CDR1 and CDR2 sequences are MNHEY and SMNVEV (reference sequence). The CDR3 nucleotides read TGTGCCAGCAGTTCGGGACGGATCAATGAGCAGTTCTTC. Translated, it gives CASSSGRINEQFF.

This clonotype was counted a few times. The gene calls are TRBV12-3 or TRBV12-4 and TRBJ2-2, with 7 bases aligning to TRBD1. The CDR3 totals 15 residues. Germline trimming cut 7 bases from V and 4 bases from J; bases unmatched to any gene: 9. In DNA form, the CDR3 reads TGTGCCAGCACGTTCGACAGGGATGGCACCGGGGAGCTGTTTTTT. Translated: CASTFDRDGTGELFF.

The genes are TRBV9 and TRBJ2-3; 8 bases fit TRBD2. Germline CDR1 SGDLS, CDR2 YYNGEE. With V trimmed by 3 bases and J by 2 bases, 11 bases remained unmatched. This CDR3 has 17 amino acids. The CDR3 region is CASSEGGLAGTTDTQYF. The DNA for the CDR3 is TGTGCCAGCAGCGAGGGAGGGCTAGCGGGTACCACAGATACGCAGTATTTT.

In regard to this clonotype: The germline gene is not matched at one end of the junction; a read error may be the cause. V gene TRBV4-3 combines with J gene TRBJ2-3; D is tentatively TRBD1 or TRBD2 (5 bases each). Germline CDR1 LGHNA, CDR2 YSLEER. CDR3 length: 16 residues. The CDR3 bases are TGCGCCAGCAGCCTTCGGGGAGACAGTGGCACAGATACGCAGAATTTT. Protein product: CASSLRGDSGTDTQNF.

This clonotype turned up a few times. V gene TRBV5-1 combines with J gene TRBJ2-7; D not certain. CDR3 length: 15 amino acids. The ends were cut back, 0 bases at V and 2 bases at J, with 12 bases in the middle. Germline CDR1 SGHRS, CDR2 YFSETQ. CDR3 nucleotides: TGCGCCAGCAGCTTGGAGATGCACCCAACCTACGAGCAGTACTTC. Its protein product is CASSLEMHPTYEQYF.

Here the CDR3 DNA reads TGTGCCATCAGTGAAACAGATTACCGCTACACCTTC. It yields the protein CAISETDYRYTF. The chain is built from TRBV10-3 and TRBJ1-2; D is undetermined. Germline V gene lookup returns CDR1 ENHRY and CDR2 SYGVKD. Deletions cut 3 bases from V and 9 bases from J, with 11 bases between. The CDR3 covers 12 residues.

The chain is built from TRBV12-3 or TRBV12-4 and TRBJ2-6; unclear D gene. The germline V and J ends were trimmed by 3 bases and 0 bases, with 12 bases remaining between them. This CDR3 has 17 residues. CDR3 protein: CASSFGRSYSGANVLTF. As DNA, the CDR3 is TGTGCCAGCAGTTTTGGCAGGTCATACTCTGGGGCCAACGTCCTGACTTTC.

This clonotype came up a few times. The CDR3 region is CASSPESGRFYEQYF. For the CDR3, the DNA is TGTGCCAGCAGCCCAGAGAGCGGGAGGTTCTACGAGCAGTACTTC. V gene TRBV5-4 combines with J gene TRBJ2-7; 9 nucleotides match TRBD2. The CDR3 covers 15 residues. V shed 4 bases, J shed 3 bases, and the junction held 8 bases outside the gene matches. The germline CDR1 and CDR2 sequences are SGHNT and YYREEE (reference sequence).

This clonotype was recorded many times. J is TRBJ2-1 and V is TRBV5-1; the match to TRBD1 covers 12 bases. V shed 4 bases and J 10 bases; nucleotides not matched to a gene: 9. Germline V gene data show CDR1 as SGHRS and CDR2 as YFSETQ. This CDR3 is built from 15 residues. The CDR3 spells CASSVSGTGGMEQFF. The CDR3 region has the DNA TGCGCCAGCAGCGTTTCCGGGACAGGGGGCATGGAGCAGTTCTTC.

The table lists this clonotype with a few counts. The chain recombines TRBV7-9 with TRBJ1-4; D might be TRBD1 (6 bases). The CDR3 has 15 residues. The V and J ends lost 0 bases and 10 bases respectively, with 15 bases between them. The germline V gene has CDR1 SEHNR and CDR2 FQNEAQ (reference sequence). In DNA form, the CDR3 reads TGTGCCAGCAGCTTAGCGGACAGTACGGCCGGAAAACTGTTTTTT. It yields the protein CASSLADSTAGKLFF.

The V and J genes are TRBV6-1 and TRBJ2-3, with a weak D call TRBD2 (6 bases). This CDR3 region has 16 residues. CDR1 and CDR2 from the germline V gene are MNHNS and SASEGT. Deletions cut 5 bases from V and 0 bases from J, with 15 bases between. The CDR3 bases are TGTGCCAGCAGTCCATACGGGGGAAGCAGCACAGATACGCAGTATTTT. Its translation: CASSPYGGSSTDTQYF.

This clonotype appeared a few times. This chain links TRBV15 with TRBJ2-3; D is undetermined. CDR1 and CDR2 (germline): LNHNV, YYDKDF (reference sequence). V lost 1 base, J lost 4 bases, and 3 bases lay in between. The CDR3 spans 12 residues. The CDR3 region is CATSRGADTQYF. The CDR3 DNA reads as TGTGCCACCAGCAGAGGCGCAGATACGCAGTATTTT.

The chain employs TRBV19 and TRBJ2-3; 9 nucleotides match TRBD2. CDR1 is LNHDA, CDR2 SQIVND, per germline (reference sequence). The V and J ends lost 5 bases and 2 bases, in that order; junction bases with no gene match: 5. The CDR3 has 15 residues. The CDR3 bases are TGTGCCAGTAGTGACACTAGCGGGTCCACAGATACGCAGTATTTT. This translates into CASSDTSGSTDTQYF.

The chain is built from TRBV6-2 or TRBV6-3 and TRBJ1-2, with TRBD1 identical over 12 bases. After removal of 2 bases from V and 7 bases from J, the junction contained 5 bases not matched to a gene. There are 15 residues in the CDR3. Germline V gene sequence: CDR1 MNHEY, CDR2 SVGEGT. The DNA for the CDR3 is TGTGCCAGCAGTTACGCCGGGACAGGGGGCTTTGGCTACACCTTC. Protein: CASSYAGTGGFGYTF.

This chain connects TRBV9 to TRBJ2-1; 10 bases agree with TRBD2. Germline CDR1 is SGDLS and CDR2 is YYNGEE. Losses at the gene ends were 0 bases for V and 0 bases for J; bases not matched to a gene: 3. The CDR3 totals 17 residues. CDR3 DNA: TGTGCCAGCAGCGTAGGGTTAGCGGGAGGCTCCTACAATGAGCAGTTCTTC. Its protein is CASSVGLAGGSYNEQFF.

The gene calls are TRBV20-1 and TRBJ1-5, with 7 bases aligning to TRBD1. The CDR3 covers 13 residues. The V and J ends lost 2 bases and 7 bases, in that order; junction bases with no gene match: 5. Germline V gives CDR1 DFQATT, CDR2 SNEGSKA (reference sequence). The CDR3 here is CSARITGEQPQHF. As DNA, the CDR3 is TGCAGTGCTAGAATAACAGGGGAACAGCCCCAGCATTTT.

This clonotype was observed a few times. J is TRBJ1-4 and V is TRBV15, with a possible D match to TRBD1 (5 bases). Per the germline V gene, CDR1 is LNHNV and CDR2 is YYDKDF (reference sequence). Trimming removed 0 bases at V and 3 bases at J, with 8 bases between. The CDR3 is 15 residues long. In DNA form, the CDR3 reads TGTGCCACCAGCAGAGACAGGGTGGCTAATGAAAAACTGTTTTTT. Its translation: CATSRDRVANEKLFF.

The chain links TRBV27 to TRBJ2-5, with D possibly matching TRBD1 (5 bases). Germline V CDR1 and CDR2: MNHEY, SMNVEV (reference sequence). The CDR3 is made up of 15 amino acids. Trimming removed 4 bases from V and 1 base from J, with 13 bases in between. The CDR3 region is CASSSPTEFQETQYF. The CDR3, as DNA: TGTGCCAGCAGTTCACCGACAGAATTCCAAGAGACCCAGTACTTC.

There are many counts of this clonotype. The rearrangement uses TRBV2 and TRBJ2-5; D is uncertain. The CDR3 sequence is 11 residues long. V lost 3 bases and J 5 bases, leaving 4 bases between the germline ends. Germline V gene data show CDR1 as SNHLY and CDR2 as FYNNEI. The CDR3 loop reads CASSEEETQYF. The CDR3 nucleotides are TGTGCCAGCAGTGAGGAGGAGACCCAGTACTTC.